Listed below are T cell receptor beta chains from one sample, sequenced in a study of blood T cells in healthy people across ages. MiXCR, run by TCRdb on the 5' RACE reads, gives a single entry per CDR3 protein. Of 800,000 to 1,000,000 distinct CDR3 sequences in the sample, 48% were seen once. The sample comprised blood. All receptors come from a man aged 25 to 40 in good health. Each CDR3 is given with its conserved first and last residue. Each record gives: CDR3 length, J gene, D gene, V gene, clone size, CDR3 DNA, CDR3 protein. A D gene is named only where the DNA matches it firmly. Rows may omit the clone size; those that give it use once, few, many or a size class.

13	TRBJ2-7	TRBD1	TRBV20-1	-	TGCAGTGCTAAGAACACACAGGGGGCCGAGCAGTACTTC	CSAKNTQGAEQYF
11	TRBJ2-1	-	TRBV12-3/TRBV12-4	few	TGTGCCAGCAGGGCGGGGAATGAGCAGTTCTTC	CASRAGNEQFF
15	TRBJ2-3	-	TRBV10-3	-	TGTGCCATCAGTGAGGGGCTTGGGACCGCAGATACGCAGTATTTT	CAISEGLGTADTQYF
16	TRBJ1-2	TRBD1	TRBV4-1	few	TGCGCCAGCAGCCAAGATATGCCAGGGGGTGCGGAAGGCTACACCTTC	CASSQDMPGGAEGYTF
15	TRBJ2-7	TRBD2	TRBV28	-	TGTGCCAGCAGTCCCAGCGGTAGCGGGGACTACGAGCAGTACTTC	CASSPSGSGDYEQYF
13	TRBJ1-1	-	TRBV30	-	TGTGCCTGGAGTGAGCAGGGCCCCACTGAAGCTTTCTTT	CAWSEQGPTEAFF
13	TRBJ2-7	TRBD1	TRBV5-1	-	TGCGCCAGCAGCTTCGACAGGGGGCACGAGCAGTACTTC	CASSFDRGHEQYF
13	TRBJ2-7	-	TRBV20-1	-	TGCAGTGCTCGGAGACGGAGCTCCTACGAGCAGTACTTC	CSARRRSSYEQYF
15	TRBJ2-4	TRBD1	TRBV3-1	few	TGTGCCAGCAGCGAACAGGGGGCGATAGGGAACATTCAGTACTTC	CASSEQGAIGNIQYF
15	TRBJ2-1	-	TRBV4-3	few	TGCGCCAGCAGCCAAGATCCGGAGCCATACAATGAGCAGTTCTTC	CASSQDPEPYNEQFF
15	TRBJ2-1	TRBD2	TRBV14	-	TGTGCCAGCAGCTTACTAGCGGGGAGTTTCAATGAGCAGTTCTTC	CASSLLAGSFNEQFF
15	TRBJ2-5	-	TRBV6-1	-	TGTGCCAGCAGTGAAGTCTCGGGCAATCAGGAGACCCAGTACTTC	CASSEVSGNQETQYF
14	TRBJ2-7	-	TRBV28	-	TGTGCCAGCAGTTTTCGTCAGAGTAAATACGAGCAGTACTTC	CASSFRQSKYEQYF
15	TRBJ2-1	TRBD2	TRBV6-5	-	TGTGCCAGCAGTTACTCCGCTAGCGGGGTCTACGAGCAGTTCTTC	CASSYSASGVYEQFF
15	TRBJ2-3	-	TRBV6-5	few	TGTGCCAGCAGTTACTCGATTGGTAGCACAGATACGCAGTATTTT	CASSYSIGSTDTQYF
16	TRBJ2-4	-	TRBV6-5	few	TGTGCCAGCAGTTCGGACAGATCTTTAGCCAAAAACATTCAGTACTTC	CASSSDRSLAKNIQYF
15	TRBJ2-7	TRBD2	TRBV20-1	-	TGCAGTGCTAGAGATCCGAGCGGGGTGACCTACGAGCAGTACTTC	CSARDPSGVTYEQYF
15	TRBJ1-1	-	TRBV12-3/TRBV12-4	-	TGTGCCAGCAGTCTCCACAGGGCCTCGGGAACTGAAGCTTTCTTT	CASSLHRASGTEAFF
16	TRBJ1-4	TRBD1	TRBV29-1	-	TGCAGCGTCGGGGGGGCGACAGGGAACGGATTTGAAAAACTGTTTTTT	CSVGGATGNGFEKLFF
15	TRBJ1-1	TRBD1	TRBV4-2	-	TGTGCCAGCAGCCAAGAGGACAGGGGGAACACTGAAGCTTTCTTT	CASSQEDRGNTEAFF
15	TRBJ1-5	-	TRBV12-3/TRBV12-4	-	TGTGCCAGCAGTTTAAATCGTAGGGGGAATCAGCCCCAGCATTTT	CASSLNRRGNQPQHF
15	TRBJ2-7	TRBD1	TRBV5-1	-	TGCGCCAGCAGCTTGGCAGGACAGGGTCCCTACGAGCAGTACTTC	CASSLAGQGPYEQYF
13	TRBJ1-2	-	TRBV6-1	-	TGTGCCGCAGTCCCGGGCAGAGAATATGGCTACACCTTC	CAAVPGREYGYTF
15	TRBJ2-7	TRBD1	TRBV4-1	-	TGCGCCAGCAGCGAGGGACAGGGGATGAGGAATGAGCAGTACTTC	CASSEGQGMRNEQYF
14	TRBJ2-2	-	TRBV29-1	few	TGCAGCGTTCCGGGTCGACCTAACACCGGGGAGCTGTTTTTT	CSVPGRPNTGELFF
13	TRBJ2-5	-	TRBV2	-	TGTGCCAGCAGTGAAGCGGGGGAGGGGGGGCAGTACTTC	CASSEAGEGGQYF
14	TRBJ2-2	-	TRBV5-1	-	TGCGCCAGCAGCTCACAGTCGAACACCGGGGAGCTGTTTTTT	CASSSQSNTGELFF
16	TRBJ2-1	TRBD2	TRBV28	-	TGTGCCAGCAGTTCCCCGACTAGCGGGACCTACAATGAGCAGTTCTTC	CASSSPTSGTYNEQFF
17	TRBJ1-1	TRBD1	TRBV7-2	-	TGTGCCAGCAGCGCAACGGGACAGGGGGCGCTGAACACTGAAGCTTTCTTT	CASSATGQGALNTEAFF
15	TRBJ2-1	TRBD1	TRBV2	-	TGTGCCAGCAGTGAATATTGGGGACAGGCTGCTGAGCAGTTCTTC	CASSEYWGQAAEQFF
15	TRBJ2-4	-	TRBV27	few	TGTGCCAGCAGCCCCGGGGGTATAGCCAAAAACATTCAGTACTTC	CASSPGGIAKNIQYF
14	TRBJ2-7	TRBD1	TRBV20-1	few	TGCAGTGCTAGGGAGGGACAGGGGATGCACGAGCAGTACTTC	CSAREGQGMHEQYF
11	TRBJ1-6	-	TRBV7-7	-	TGTGCTAGCAGCATTTATTCACCCCTCCACTTT	CASSIYSPLHF
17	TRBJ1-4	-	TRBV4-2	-	TGTGCCAGCAGCCAAGGGGGGCCAGGGGAAACTAATGAAAAACTGTTTTTT	CASSQGGPGETNEKLFF
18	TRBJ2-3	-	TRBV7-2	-	TGTGCCAGCAGCTTAGCGTGGGCGCCGGGACACCCCACAGATACGCAGTATTTT	CASSLAWAPGHPTDTQYF
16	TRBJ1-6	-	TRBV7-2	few	TGTGCCAGCAGCTTAAAAACGGGGACTTATAATTCACCCCTCCACTTT	CASSLKTGTYNSPLHF
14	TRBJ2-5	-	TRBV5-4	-	TGTGCCAGCAGCTTGGAAGGGGGTGGAGAGACCCAGTACTTC	CASSLEGGGETQYF
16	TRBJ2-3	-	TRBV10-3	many	TGTGCCATCAGTTCCCTCCAGGGGACCCCTACAGATACGCAGTATTTT	CAISSLQGTPTDTQYF
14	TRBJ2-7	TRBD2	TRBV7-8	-	TGTGCCAGCAGCCCTCGACTAGCGGACGAAGAGCAGTACTTC	CASSPRLADEEQYF
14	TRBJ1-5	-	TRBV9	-	TGTGCCAGCAGCCCGATGGTGGGAGGACAGCCCCAGCATTTT	CASSPMVGGQPQHF
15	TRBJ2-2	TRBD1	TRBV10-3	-	TGTGCCATCAGACCGGGGACAGGGAACACCGGGGAGCTGTTTTTT	CAIRPGTGNTGELFF
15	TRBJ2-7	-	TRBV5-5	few	TGTGCCAGCAGCCCAGCTCTGGGTGACCCGGGAGAGCAGTACTTC	CASSPALGDPGEQYF
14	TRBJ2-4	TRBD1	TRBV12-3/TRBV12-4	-	TGTGCCAGCAGTCCTGGGACAGTCAAAAACATTCAGTACTTC	CASSPGTVKNIQYF
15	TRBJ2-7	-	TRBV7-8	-	TGTGCCAGCAGCTTAGCCAATACACAGGGATCCGAGCAGTACTTC	CASSLANTQGSEQYF
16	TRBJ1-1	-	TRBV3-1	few	TGTGCCAGCAGCCCGTTCCGGGGGGTGAGGGGGACTGAAGCTTTCTTT	CASSPFRGVRGTEAFF